This TCR beta chain was captured by sequencing in a study of T cell responses to AZD1222 COVID-19 vaccine. V gave up 0 bases and J gave up 9 bases; unmatched junction bases: 3. The CDR3 extends over 13 amino acids. The germline gives CDR1 SGHRS, CDR2 YFSETQ. Method: immunoSEQ multiplex PCR; TCRdb's copy keeps in-frame clones and lacks some. This table holds about 84,000 clones, approximately 90% found once. The chain employs TRBV5-1 and TRBJ2-1, with 7 bases aligning to TRBD2. The starting material was peripheral blood, obtained on day 0 of AZD1222 vaccination. The sequence was collected from an adult in good health. The CDR3 region has the DNA TGCGCCAGCAGCTTGGCTAGCGGTGGTGAGCAGTTCTTC. Residues: CASSLASGGEQFF.